These 3 T cell receptor beta chains were all obtained from the same sample, sequenced in a study of cytomegalovirus exposure and HLA in healthy donors. A multiplex PCR was run with 60 Vbeta primers and 13 Jbeta primers. Libraries were prepared by immunoSEQ multiplex PCR; TCRdb keeps only in-frame clonotypes and omits some of them. The sample comprises 110,000 to 150,000 clones, 79% of which are singletons, and approximately 3% rests with the top ten. Source material: PBMCs. The receptors shown here come from a female donor in good health and CMV-seronegative.

The chain carries TRBV28 and TRBJ1-6, with D unresolved. The CDR3 covers 12 residues. Trimming removed 7 bases at V and 7 bases at J, with 8 bases between. Looked up from germline, CDR1 is MDHEN and CDR2 is SYDVKM. The CDR3 bases are TGTGCCAGCAAGCTGAGGAATTCACCCCTCCACTTT. This gives the protein CASKLRNSPLHF.

The chain employs TRBV2 and TRBJ2-5, with 8 bases aligning to TRBD1. Unmatched junction bases numbered 16, after V lost 8 bases and J lost 5 bases. The length of the CDR3 is 16 residues. The germline CDR1 and CDR2 sequences are SNHLY and FYNNEI. The CDR3 here is CASHAAGQGGGETQYF. CDR3 sequence (DNA): TGTGCCAGCCACGCCGCTGGACAGGGAGGAGGGGAGACCCAGTACTTC.

The genes are TRBV11-3 and TRBJ2-7, with D maybe TRBD1 (6 bases). V lost 4 bases to trimming and J lost 0 bases, with 13 bases between them. The CDR3 consists of 15 residues. Germline V CDR1 and CDR2: SGHNT, YENEEA. The chain's CDR3 is CASSSRDTSSYEQYF. The DNA for the CDR3 is TGTGCCAGCAGCTCCCGGGACACGAGCTCCTACGAGCAGTACTTC.